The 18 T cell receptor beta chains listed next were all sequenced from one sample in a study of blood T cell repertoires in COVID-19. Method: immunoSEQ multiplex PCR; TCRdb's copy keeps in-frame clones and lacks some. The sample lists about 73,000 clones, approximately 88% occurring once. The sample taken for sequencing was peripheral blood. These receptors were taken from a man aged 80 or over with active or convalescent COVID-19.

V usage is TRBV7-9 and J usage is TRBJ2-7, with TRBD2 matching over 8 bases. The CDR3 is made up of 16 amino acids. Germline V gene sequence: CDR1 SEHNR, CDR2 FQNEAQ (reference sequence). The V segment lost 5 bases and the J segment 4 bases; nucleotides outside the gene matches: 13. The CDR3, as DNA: TGTGCCAGCAGCCCCAAAAGGGGAGGACTAGCTTACGAGCAGTACTTC. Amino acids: CASSPKRGGLAYEQYF.

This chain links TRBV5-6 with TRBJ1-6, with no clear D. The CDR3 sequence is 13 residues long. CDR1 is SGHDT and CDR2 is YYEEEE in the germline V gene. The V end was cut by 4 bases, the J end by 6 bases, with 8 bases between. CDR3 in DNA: TGTGCCAGCAGCCTAGCGGGTAATTCACCCCTCCACTTT. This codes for CASSLAGNSPLHF. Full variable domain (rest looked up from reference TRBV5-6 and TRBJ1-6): DAGVTQSPTHLIKTRGQQVTLRCSPKSGHDTVSWYQQALGQGPQFIFQYYEEEERQRGNFPDRFSGHQFPNYSSELNVNALLLGDSALYLCASSLAGNSPLHFGNGTRLTVT.

The CDR3 nucleotides read TGTGCCAGCAGCCGGAGAAGAACAGATACGCAGTATTTT. It yields the protein CASSRRRTDTQYF. The V call is TRBV3-1 (or the pseudogene TRBV3-2), the J call TRBJ2-3; D gene ambiguous. There are 13 residues in the CDR3. Germline V CDR1 and CDR2: LGHDT, YNNKEL (reference sequence). The ends were cut back, 4 bases at V and 3 bases at J, with 8 bases in the middle.

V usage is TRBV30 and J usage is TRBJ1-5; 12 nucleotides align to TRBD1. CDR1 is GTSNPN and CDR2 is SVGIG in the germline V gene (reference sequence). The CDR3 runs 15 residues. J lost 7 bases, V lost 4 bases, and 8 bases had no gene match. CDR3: CAWTSGQGAKQPQHF. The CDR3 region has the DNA TGTGCCTGGACCTCGGGACAGGGGGCGAAGCAGCCCCAGCATTTT. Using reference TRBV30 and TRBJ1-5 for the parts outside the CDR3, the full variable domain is SQTIHQWPATLVQPVGSPLSLECTVEGTSNPNLYWYRQAAGRGLQLLFYSVGIGQISSEVPQNLSASRPQDRQFILSSKKLLLSDSGFYLCAWTSGQGAKQPQHFGDGTRLSIL.

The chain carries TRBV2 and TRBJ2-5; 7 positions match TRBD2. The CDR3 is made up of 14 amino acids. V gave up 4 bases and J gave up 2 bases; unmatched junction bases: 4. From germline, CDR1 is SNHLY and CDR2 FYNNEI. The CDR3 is CASSGTSGQETQYF. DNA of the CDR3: TGTGCCAGCAGTGGGACTAGTGGGCAAGAGACCCAGTACTTC.

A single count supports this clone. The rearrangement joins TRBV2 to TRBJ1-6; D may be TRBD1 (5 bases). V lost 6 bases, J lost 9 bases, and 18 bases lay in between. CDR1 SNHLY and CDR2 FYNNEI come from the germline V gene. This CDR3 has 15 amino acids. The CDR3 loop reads CASRGAQRGSSPLHF. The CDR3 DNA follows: TGTGCCAGCAGGGGTGCCCAACGGGGGAGTTCACCCCTCCACTTT.

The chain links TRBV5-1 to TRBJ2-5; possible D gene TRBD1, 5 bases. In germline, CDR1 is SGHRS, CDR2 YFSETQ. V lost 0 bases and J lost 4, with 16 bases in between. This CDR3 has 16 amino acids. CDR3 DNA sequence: TGCGCCAGCAGCTTGGCCGTAGGGGCCAGCCGAGAGACCCAGTACTTC. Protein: CASSLAVGASRETQYF.

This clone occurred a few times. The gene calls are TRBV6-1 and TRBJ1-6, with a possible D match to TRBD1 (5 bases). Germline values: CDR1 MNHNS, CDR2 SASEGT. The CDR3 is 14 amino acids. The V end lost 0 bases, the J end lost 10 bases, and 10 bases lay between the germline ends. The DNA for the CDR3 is TGTGCCAGCAGTGAAGCGTTGGGACTCTCACCCCTCCACTTT. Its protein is CASSEALGLSPLHF.

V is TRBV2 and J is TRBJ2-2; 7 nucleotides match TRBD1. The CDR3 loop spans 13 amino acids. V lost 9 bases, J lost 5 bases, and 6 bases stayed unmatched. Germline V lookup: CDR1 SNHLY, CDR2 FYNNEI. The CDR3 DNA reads TGTGCCAGTCGACAGGGTTGGACCGGGGAGCTGTTTTTT. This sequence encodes CASRQGWTGELFF.

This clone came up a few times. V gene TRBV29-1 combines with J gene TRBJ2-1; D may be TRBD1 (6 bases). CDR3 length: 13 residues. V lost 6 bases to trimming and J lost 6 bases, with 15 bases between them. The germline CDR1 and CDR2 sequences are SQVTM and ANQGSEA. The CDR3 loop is CSVRGLTTNEQFF. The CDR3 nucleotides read TGCAGCGTGAGGGGGTTAACCACCAATGAGCAGTTCTTC.

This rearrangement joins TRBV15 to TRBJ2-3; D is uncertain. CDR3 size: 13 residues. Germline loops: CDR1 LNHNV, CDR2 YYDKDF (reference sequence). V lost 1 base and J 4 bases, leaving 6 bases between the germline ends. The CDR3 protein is CATSRVGADTQYF. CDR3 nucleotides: TGTGCCACCAGCAGAGTCGGTGCAGATACGCAGTATTTT.

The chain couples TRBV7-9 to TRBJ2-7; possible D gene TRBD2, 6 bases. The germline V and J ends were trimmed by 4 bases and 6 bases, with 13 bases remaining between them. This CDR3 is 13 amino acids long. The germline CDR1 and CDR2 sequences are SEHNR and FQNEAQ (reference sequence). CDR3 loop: CASSSRDSGEQYF. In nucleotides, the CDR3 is TGTGCCAGCAGCTCACGGGACTCGGGCGAGCAGTACTTC.

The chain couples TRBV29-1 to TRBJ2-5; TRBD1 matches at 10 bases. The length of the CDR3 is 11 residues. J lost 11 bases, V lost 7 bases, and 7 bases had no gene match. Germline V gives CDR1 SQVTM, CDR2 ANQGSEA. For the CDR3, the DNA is TGCAGCGCACGGACAGGGGGAGGGCAGTACTTC. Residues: CSARTGGGQYF.

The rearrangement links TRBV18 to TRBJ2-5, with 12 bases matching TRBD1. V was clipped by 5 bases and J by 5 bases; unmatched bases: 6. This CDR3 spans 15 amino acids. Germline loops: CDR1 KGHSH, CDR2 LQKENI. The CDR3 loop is CASSSGTGGAETQYF. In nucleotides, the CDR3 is TGTGCCAGCTCATCCGGGACAGGGGGCGCGGAGACCCAGTACTTC.

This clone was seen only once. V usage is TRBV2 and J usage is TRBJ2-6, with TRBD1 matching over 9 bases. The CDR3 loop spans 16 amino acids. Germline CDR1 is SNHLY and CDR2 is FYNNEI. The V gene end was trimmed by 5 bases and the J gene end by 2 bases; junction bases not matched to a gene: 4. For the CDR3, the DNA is TGTGCCAGCAGTAGGGACAGGGCTGCTGGGGCCAACGTCCTGACTTTC. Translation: CASSRDRAAGANVLTF.

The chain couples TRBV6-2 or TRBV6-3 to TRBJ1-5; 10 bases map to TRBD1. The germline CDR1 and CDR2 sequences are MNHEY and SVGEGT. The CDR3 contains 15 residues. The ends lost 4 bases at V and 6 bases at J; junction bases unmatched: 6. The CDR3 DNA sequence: TGTGCCAGCAGTTCTTGGGACAGGGGTAGTCAGCCCCAGCATTTT. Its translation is CASSSWDRGSQPQHF.

The CDR3 is CASSPKGDTIYF. The CDR3 region has the DNA TGTGCCAGCTCACCTAAGGGGGACACCATATATTTT. This chain connects TRBV18 to TRBJ1-3; D possibly corresponds to TRBD1 (6 bases). Germline assignment: CDR1 KGHSH and CDR2 LQKENI. The CDR3 totals 12 residues. The ends were cut back, 3 bases at V and 8 bases at J, with 8 bases in the middle.

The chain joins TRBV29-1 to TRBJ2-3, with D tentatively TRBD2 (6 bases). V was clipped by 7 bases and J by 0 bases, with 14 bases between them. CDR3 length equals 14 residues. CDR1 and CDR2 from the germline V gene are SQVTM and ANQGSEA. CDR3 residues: CSAESGGSTDTQYF. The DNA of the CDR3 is TGCAGCGCCGAGTCCGGGGGTAGCACAGATACGCAGTATTTT.